This T cell receptor beta chain stems from a study of T cells after posttransplantation cyclophosphamide. Study results and limitations: Tissue-infiltrating T cells from skin or gut overlapped little with blood T cells.

Sequencing used immunoSEQ multiplex PCR; TCRdb keeps in-frame clones, though not all of them. The repertoire consists of about 7,500 clones, none detected only once. The CDR3 consists of 12 residues. The V end was cut by 7 bases, the J end by 6 bases, with 10 bases between. This clone was counted at least ten times. The target antigen is unknown. Cyclophosphamide on days +3 and +4 followed busulfan-fludarabine conditioning and a marrow graft. This material consisted of PBMCs, taken 90 to 100 days after allogeneic stem cell transplant with posttransplant cyclophosphamide. This TCR came from a female patient in her sixties who received an allogeneic stem cell transplant from an unrelated donor, was CMV-positive, and had acute GVHD only. Some T cells here may be from the graft donor. This sequence joins TRBV12-3 or TRBV12-4 and TRBJ2-1; D is unclear. The CDR3 DNA follows: TGTGCCAGCACCCAGGCCCTCAATGAGCAGTTCTTC. Protein sequence: CASTQALNEQFF.